This TCR beta chain was sequenced for a study of control samples from healthy donors and cancer patients. Using immunoSEQ multiplex PCR, the repertoire was profiled, and TCRdb retains in-frame clones only, with some absent. The sample lists about 39,000 clones, around four fifths seen once, with roughly 44% in the top ten. The sequenced material came from blood. The clonotype was recovered from a man aged 60 to 75 in good health.

The DNA for the CDR3 is TGTGCCAGCAGCTTATCAGGGGTGGGCAATTCACCCCTCCACTTT. Its translation: CASSLSGVGNSPLHF. The V and J genes are TRBV7-2 and TRBJ1-6; D may be TRBD1 (6 bases). Germline V gene data show CDR1 as SGHTA and CDR2 as FQGNSA. The CDR3 runs to 15 residues. V was shortened by 2 bases and J by 7 bases, with 12 bases between the two germline ends.